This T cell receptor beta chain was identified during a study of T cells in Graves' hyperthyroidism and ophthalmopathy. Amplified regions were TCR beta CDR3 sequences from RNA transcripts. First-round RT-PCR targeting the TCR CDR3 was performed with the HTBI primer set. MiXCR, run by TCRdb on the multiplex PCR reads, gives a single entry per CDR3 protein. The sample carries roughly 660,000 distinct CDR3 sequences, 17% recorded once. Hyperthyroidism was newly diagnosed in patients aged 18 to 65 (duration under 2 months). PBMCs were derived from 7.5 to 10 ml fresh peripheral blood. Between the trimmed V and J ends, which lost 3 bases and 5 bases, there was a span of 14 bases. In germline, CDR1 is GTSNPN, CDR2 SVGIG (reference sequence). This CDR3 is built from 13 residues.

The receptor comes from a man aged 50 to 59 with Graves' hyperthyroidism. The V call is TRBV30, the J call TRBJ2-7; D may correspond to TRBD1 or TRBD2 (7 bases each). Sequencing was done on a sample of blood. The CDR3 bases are TGTGCCTGGAGGGGGGGAGGGGGCCACGAGCAGTACTTC. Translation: CAWRGGGGHEQYF.